The text below deals with one T cell receptor (beta chain). What it binds is not known. TCR cDNA was made by 5'RACE template switching, adding a universal primer site and UMIs. TCRdb re-analysed the 5' RACE reads in MiXCR, keeping a single row per CDR3 protein. The sample shows roughly 500,000 distinct CDR3 sequences, less than 20% of them seen only once. The source of the sample is a study of T cells after yellow fever vaccination. The study's findings and limits: A large majority of primary-vaccination clones showed up again after the booster (roughly 96% CD4, approximately 90% CD8). Of the clonotypes, a small share occurred in both CD4 and CD8 compartments.

The specimen was PBMCs, collected 15 days after the yellow fever booster vaccination. The TCR was taken from a man aged 25-45 years who received the YFV17D yellow fever vaccine.

Here the CDR3 DNA reads TGTGCCAGCAGTTTTGATGGGCTCGGCGACAATGAGCAGTTCTTC. This codes for CASSFDGLGDNEQFF. The chain recombines TRBV28 with TRBJ2-1; D remains unclear. CDR3 length equals 15 residues. The V gene lost 3 bases and the J gene lost 5 bases, with 14 bases spanning the gap. CDR1 and CDR2 from the germline V gene are MDHEN and SYDVKM.